The next 9 T cell receptor beta chains were all read from a single sample in a study of cytomegalovirus exposure and HLA in healthy donors (dated by TCRdb to about 2017). Receptors were amplified or captured by the immunoSEQ multiplex PCR assay. For the multiplex PCR, a mixture combining 60 forward primers for TCR Vbeta segments and 13 reverse primers for TCR Jbeta segments was used. Here the immuneACCESS table is served through TCRdb, limited to in-frame sequences with V and J called. Missing clones are a known gap in these copies; in checked studies unresolved V genes cover under half, and the rest lacks a known reason. This sample has roughly 130,000 clones in its table, and roughly 71% of those were observed once. The ten largest clones take up approximately 5.4% of the sample. Sequencing input: PBMCs. The receptors here all came from a woman aged 45-60 years in good health and CMV-seropositive.

V gene TRBV19 combines with J gene TRBJ1-6, with D unresolved. Germline V gives CDR1 LNHDA, CDR2 SQIVND (reference sequence). The CDR3 length is 15 residues. The germline V and J ends were trimmed by 3 bases and 0 bases, with 6 bases remaining between them. CDR3 nucleotides: TGTGCCAGTAGTATTACAGCCTCCTATAATTCACCCCTCCACTTT. Its translation is CASSITASYNSPLHF.

This clone appeared a few times. The chain uses TRBV5-1 and TRBJ1-2; D unresolved. The ends were cut back, 0 bases at V and 0 bases at J, with 9 bases in the middle. Germline V gene lookup returns CDR1 SGHRS and CDR2 YFSETQ. The CDR3 is 15 residues long. CDR3 protein: CASSLAGEANYGYTF. CDR3 in DNA: TGCGCCAGCAGCTTGGCCGGTGAAGCTAACTATGGCTACACCTTC.

This chain joins TRBV7-2 and TRBJ1-1, with 8 bases that match TRBD1. Trimming removed 6 bases from V and 0 bases from J; junction bases left unmatched: 9. CDR1 and CDR2 from the germline V gene are SGHTA and FQGNSA. CDR3 size: 16 residues. DNA for the CDR3: TGTGCCAGCAGTTTTACAGGGGGTTCCATGAACACTGAAGCTTTCTTT. This sequence encodes CASSFTGGSMNTEAFF.

This clone turned up a few times. V and J are TRBV6-1 and TRBJ2-7, with D possibly TRBD2 on 6 matching bases. CDR3 length: 13 residues. Germline V lookup: CDR1 MNHNS, CDR2 SASEGT. Trimming stripped 3 bases from V and 4 bases from J, with 10 bases between. The CDR3 DNA reads as TGTGCCAGCAGTGAGGAGGGAACTTACGAGCAGTACTTC. Its translation: CASSEEGTYEQYF.

This clone was seen a few times. V usage is TRBV5-1 and J usage is TRBJ1-5, with D possibly TRBD1 on 5 matching bases. The CDR3 loop spans 13 amino acids. V lost 5 bases to trimming and J lost 3 bases, with 9 bases between them. Germline CDR1 reads SGHRS; CDR2 reads YFSETQ. The CDR3 nucleotides read TGCGCCAGCAGGGAGGGGATCAATCAGCCCCAGCATTTT. Its translation: CASREGINQPQHF.

This sequence joins TRBV7-9 and TRBJ2-7, with 7 bases lining up with TRBD1. The CDR3 is 16 residues long. Unmatched junction bases numbered 10, after V lost 3 bases and J lost 2 bases. Germline V lookup: CDR1 SEHNR, CDR2 FQNEAQ (reference sequence). In nucleotides, the CDR3 is TGTGCCAGCAGCTTTTCGCAGACAGGGACGGCCTACGAGCAGTACTTC. This encodes CASSFSQTGTAYEQYF.

V gene TRBV5-1 combines with J gene TRBJ2-5; 15 bases map to TRBD2. There are 16 residues in the CDR3. Trimming cost V 4 bases and J 5 bases; bases outside gene matches: 6. The germline V gene has CDR1 SGHRS and CDR2 YFSETQ. The CDR3 spells CASSPGLAGGHETQYF. The CDR3 DNA reads as TGCGCCAGCAGCCCCGGACTAGCGGGGGGGCATGAGACCCAGTACTTC.

This clone was picked up one time. The chain employs TRBV10-3 and TRBJ1-2; 8 bases are a match to TRBD1. CDR3 size: 13 residues. Trimming cost V 7 bases and J 4 bases; bases outside gene matches: 5. CDR1 is ENHRY, CDR2 SYGVKD, per germline. The DNA for the CDR3 is TGTGCCATCAACCCGACAGGGGTCTATGGCTACACCTTC. This gives the protein CAINPTGVYGYTF.

The chain combines TRBV5-6 with TRBJ2-7, with 10 bases lining up with TRBD1. This CDR3 has 15 residues. CDR1 and CDR2 from the germline V gene are SGHDT and YYEEEE. The junction had 5 bases not matched to a gene; V was cut back by 0 bases and J by 5 bases. The DNA for the CDR3 is TGTGCCAGCAGCTTGGATTTGGGACAGGGGAACGAGCAGTACTTC. Its protein is CASSLDLGQGNEQYF.